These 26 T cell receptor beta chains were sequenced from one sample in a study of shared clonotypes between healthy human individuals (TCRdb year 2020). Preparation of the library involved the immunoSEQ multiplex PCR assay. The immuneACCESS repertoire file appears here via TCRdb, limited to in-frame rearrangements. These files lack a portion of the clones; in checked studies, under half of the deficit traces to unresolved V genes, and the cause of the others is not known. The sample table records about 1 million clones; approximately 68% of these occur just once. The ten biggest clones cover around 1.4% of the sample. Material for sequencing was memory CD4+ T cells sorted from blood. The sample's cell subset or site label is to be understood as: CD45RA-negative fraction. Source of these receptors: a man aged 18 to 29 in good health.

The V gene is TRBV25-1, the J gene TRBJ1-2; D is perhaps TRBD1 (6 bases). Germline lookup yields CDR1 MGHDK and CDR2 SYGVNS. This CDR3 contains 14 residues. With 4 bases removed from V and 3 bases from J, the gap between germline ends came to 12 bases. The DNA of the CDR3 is TGTGCCAGCAGTGGGACAGTGGGGCACTATGGCTACACCTTC. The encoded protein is CASSGTVGHYGYTF.

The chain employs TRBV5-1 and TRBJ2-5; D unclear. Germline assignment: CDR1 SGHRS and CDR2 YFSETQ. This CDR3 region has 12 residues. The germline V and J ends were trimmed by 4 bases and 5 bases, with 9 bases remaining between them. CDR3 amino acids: CASSPLGETQYF. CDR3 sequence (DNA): TGCGCCAGCAGCCCCTTGGGGGAGACCCAGTACTTC.

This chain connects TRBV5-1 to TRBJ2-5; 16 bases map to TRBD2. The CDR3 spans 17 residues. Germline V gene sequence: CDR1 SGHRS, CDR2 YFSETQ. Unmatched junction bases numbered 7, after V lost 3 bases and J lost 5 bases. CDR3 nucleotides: TGCGCCAGCAGCTACAGCGGGACTAGCGGGGGGGCGGAGACCCAGTACTTC. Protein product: CASSYSGTSGGAETQYF.

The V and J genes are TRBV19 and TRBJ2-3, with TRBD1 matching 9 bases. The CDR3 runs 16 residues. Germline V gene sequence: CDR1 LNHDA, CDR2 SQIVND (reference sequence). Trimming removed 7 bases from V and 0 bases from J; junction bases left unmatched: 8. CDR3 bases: TGTGCCAGTACTAGTCGGGACAGGGCCAGCACAGATACGCAGTATTTT. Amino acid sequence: CASTSRDRASTDTQYF.

The CDR3 reads CASSEQSNQPQHF. CDR3 sequence (DNA): TGCGCCAGCAGTGAACAGAGCAATCAGCCCCAGCATTTT. The gene calls are TRBV10-2 and TRBJ1-5; D is unclear. Trimming removed 3 bases from V and 1 base from J, with 4 bases in between. The CDR3 is made up of 13 amino acids. Looked up from germline, CDR1 is WSHSY and CDR2 is SAAADI.

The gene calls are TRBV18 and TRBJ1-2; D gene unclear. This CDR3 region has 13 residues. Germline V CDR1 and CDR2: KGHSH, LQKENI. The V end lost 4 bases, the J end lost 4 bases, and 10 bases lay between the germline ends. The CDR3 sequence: CASSRNGPYGYTF. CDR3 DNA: TGTGCCAGCTCACGCAACGGACCCTATGGCTACACCTTC.

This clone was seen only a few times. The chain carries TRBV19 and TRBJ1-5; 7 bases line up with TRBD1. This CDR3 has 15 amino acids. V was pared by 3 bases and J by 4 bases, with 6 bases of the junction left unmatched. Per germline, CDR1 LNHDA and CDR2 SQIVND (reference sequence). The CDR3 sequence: CASSIQDRPNQPQHF. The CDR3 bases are TGTGCCAGTAGTATCCAGGACAGGCCTAATCAGCCCCAGCATTTT. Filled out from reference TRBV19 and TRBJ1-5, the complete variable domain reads DGGITQSPKYLFRKEGQNVTLSCEQNLNHDAMYWYRQDPGQGLRLIYYSQIVNDFQKGDIAEGYSVSREKKESFPLTVTSAQKNPTAFYLCASSIQDRPNQPQHFGDGTRLSIL.

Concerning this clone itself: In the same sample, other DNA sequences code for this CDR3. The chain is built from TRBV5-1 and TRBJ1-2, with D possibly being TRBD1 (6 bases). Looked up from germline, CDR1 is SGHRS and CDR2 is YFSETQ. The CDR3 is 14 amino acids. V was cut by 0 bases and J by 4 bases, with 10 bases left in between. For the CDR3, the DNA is TGCGCCAGCAGCTTGGGGGGGCCTGGCTATGGCTACACCTTC. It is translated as CASSLGGPGYGYTF.

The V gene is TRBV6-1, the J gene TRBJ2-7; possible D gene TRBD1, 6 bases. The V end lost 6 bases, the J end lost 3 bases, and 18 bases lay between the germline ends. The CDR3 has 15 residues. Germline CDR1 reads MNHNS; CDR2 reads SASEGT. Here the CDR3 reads CASRETGSAYYEQYF. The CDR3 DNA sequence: TGTGCCAGCAGAGAGACAGGTTCAGCGTACTACGAGCAGTACTTC.

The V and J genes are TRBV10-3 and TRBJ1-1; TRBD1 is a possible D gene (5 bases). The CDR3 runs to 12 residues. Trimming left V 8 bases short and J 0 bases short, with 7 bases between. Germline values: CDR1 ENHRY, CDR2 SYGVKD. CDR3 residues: CAIGGMNTEAFF. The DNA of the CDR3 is TGTGCCATCGGGGGAATGAACACTGAAGCTTTCTTT.

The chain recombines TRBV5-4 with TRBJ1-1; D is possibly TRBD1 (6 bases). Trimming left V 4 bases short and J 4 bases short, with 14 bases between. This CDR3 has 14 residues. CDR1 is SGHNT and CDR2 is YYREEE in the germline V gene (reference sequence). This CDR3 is CASSRQGSTTEAFF. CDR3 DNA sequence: TGTGCCAGCAGCCGCCAGGGGAGTACCACTGAAGCTTTCTTT.

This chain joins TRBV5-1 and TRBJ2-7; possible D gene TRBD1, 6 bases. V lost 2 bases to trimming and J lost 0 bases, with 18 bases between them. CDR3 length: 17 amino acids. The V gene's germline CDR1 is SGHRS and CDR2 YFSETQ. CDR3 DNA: TGCGCCAGCAGCTTAGAACCCGGGACACTGAGCTCCTACGAGCAGTACTTC. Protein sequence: CASSLEPGTLSSYEQYF.

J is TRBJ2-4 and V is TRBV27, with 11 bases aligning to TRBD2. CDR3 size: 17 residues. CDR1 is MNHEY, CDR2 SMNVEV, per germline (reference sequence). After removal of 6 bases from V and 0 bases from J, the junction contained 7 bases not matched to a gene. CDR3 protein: CASRGTSGGLAKNIQYF. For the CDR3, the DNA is TGTGCCAGCAGGGGGACTAGCGGAGGACTAGCCAAAAACATTCAGTACTTC.

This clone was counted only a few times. DNA for the CDR3: TGTGCCAGCAGGTCGGGGCCTAATTCACCCCTCCACTTT. Translated: CASRSGPNSPLHF. The chain is built from TRBV27 and TRBJ1-6, with D perhaps matching TRBD1 (5 bases). V was trimmed by 6 bases and J by 6 bases, leaving 9 bases between them. CDR1 is MNHEY, CDR2 SMNVEV, per germline (reference sequence). This CDR3 region has 13 residues.

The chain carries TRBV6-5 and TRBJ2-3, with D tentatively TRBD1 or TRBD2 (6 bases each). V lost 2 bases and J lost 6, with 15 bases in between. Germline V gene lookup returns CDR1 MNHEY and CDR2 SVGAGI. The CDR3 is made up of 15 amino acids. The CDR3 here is CASSYTGGPVDTQYF. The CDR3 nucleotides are TGTGCCAGCAGTTACACCGGGGGCCCCGTGGATACGCAGTATTTT.

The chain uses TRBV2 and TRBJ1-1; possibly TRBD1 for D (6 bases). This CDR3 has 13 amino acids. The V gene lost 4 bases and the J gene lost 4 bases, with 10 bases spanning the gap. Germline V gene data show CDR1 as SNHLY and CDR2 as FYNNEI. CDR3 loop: CASSGQGPTEAFF. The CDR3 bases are TGTGCCAGCAGTGGGCAGGGGCCCACTGAAGCTTTCTTT.

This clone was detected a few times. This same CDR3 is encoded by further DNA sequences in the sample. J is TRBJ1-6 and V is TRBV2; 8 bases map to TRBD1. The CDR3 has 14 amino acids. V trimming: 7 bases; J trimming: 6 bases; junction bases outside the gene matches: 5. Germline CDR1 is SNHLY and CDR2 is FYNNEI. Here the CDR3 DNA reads TGTGCCAGCACCCTCGGACAGGGTAATTCACCCCTCCACTTT. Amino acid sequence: CASTLGQGNSPLHF.

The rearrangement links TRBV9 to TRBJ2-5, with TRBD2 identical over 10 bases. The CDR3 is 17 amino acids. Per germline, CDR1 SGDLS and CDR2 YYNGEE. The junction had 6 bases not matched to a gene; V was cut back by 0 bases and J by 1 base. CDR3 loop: CASSVGTQREGQETQYF. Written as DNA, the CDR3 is TGTGCCAGCAGCGTAGGAACCCAGCGGGAGGGCCAAGAGACCCAGTACTTC.

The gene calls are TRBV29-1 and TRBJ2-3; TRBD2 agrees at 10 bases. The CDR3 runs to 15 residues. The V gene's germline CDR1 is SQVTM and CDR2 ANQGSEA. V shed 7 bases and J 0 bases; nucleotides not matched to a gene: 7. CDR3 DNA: TGCAGCGCTGGACTAGCGGAGTTTAGCACAGATACGCAGTATTTT. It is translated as CSAGLAEFSTDTQYF.

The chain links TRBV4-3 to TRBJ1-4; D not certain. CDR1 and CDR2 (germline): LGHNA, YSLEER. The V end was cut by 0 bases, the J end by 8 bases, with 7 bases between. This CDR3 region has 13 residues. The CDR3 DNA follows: TGCGCCAGCAGCCAAGACTACTGGGAAAAACTGTTTTTT. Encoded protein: CASSQDYWEKLFF.

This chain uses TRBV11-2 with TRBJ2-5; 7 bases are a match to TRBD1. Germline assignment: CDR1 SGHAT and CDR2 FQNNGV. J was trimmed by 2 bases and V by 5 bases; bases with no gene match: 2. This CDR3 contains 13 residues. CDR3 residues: CASSRTGQETQYF. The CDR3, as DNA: TGTGCCAGCAGCCGGACAGGTCAAGAGACCCAGTACTTC.

The CDR3 is CASSGEGHRTNYGYTF. The CDR3 DNA follows: TGTGCCAGCAGCGGAGAGGGACACCGGACTAACTATGGCTACACCTTC. The rearrangement links TRBV7-8 to TRBJ1-2, with D possibly being TRBD1 (6 bases). CDR1 is SGHVS, CDR2 FQNEAQ, per germline. The CDR3 contains 16 residues. V lost 5 bases to trimming and J lost 0 bases, with 16 bases between them.

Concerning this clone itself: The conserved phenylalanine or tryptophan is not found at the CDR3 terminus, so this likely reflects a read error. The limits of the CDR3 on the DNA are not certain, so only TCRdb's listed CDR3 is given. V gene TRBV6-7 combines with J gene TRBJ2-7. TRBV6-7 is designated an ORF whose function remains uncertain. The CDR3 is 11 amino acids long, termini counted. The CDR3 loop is CASSYPRGPRS.

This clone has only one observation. The CDR3 bases are TGTGCCAGCAGGGACAGGGTTGGCTACACCTTC. This translates into CASRDRVGYTF. V usage is TRBV27 and J usage is TRBJ1-2, with TRBD1 identical over 8 bases. CDR3 size: 11 residues. The ends lost 6 bases at V and 7 bases at J; junction bases unmatched: 1. Germline CDR1 MNHEY, CDR2 SMNVEV (reference sequence).

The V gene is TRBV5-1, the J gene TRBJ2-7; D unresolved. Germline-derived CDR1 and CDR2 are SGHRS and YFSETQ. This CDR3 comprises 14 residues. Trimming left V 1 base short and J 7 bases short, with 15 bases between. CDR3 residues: CASSLTDLGTEQYF. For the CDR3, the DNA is TGCGCCAGCAGCTTGACCGACTTGGGTACAGAGCAGTACTTC.

The CDR3 DNA sequence: TGTGCCAGCAGCTTAGGGGACAGGGGTCACGAGCAGTACTTC. It is translated as CASSLGDRGHEQYF. This chain links TRBV11-2 with TRBJ2-7, with 10 bases aligning to TRBD1. Germline CDR1 and CDR2: SGHAT and FQNNGV. The CDR3 sequence is 14 residues long. V lost 1 base, J lost 5 bases, and 2 bases stayed unmatched.